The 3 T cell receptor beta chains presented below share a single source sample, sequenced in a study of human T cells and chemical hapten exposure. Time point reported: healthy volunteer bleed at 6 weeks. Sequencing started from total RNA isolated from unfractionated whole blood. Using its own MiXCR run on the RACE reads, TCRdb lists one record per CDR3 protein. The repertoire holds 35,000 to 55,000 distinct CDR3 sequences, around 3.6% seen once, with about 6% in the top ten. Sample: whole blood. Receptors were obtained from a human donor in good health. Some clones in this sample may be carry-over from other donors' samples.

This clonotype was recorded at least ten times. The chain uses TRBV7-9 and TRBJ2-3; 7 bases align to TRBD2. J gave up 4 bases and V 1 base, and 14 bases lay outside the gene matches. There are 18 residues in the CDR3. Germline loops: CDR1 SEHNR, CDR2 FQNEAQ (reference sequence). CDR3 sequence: CASSLVGRMRVHADTQYF. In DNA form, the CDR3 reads TGTGCCAGCAGCTTAGTCGGGAGGATGCGGGTGCACGCAGATACGCAGTATTTT.

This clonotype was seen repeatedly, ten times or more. The CDR3 coding sequence is TGTGCCAGCAGTCTCTACCTGCGGGGGTCCTCCGGCGAGCAGTACTTC. Its translation is CASSLYLRGSSGEQYF. The chain has TRBV27 and TRBJ2-7, with TRBD2 matching 7 bases. With 5 bases clipped from V and 6 bases from J, the junction kept 16 bases outside the gene matches. Germline assignment: CDR1 MNHEY and CDR2 SMNVEV (reference sequence). The CDR3 is 16 amino acids.

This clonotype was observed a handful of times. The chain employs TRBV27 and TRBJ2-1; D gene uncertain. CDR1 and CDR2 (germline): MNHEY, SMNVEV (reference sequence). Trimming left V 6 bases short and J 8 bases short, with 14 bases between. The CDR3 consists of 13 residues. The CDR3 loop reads CASRGIVAHEQFF. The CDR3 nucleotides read TGTGCCAGCAGGGGCATTGTGGCCCATGAGCAGTTCTTC.